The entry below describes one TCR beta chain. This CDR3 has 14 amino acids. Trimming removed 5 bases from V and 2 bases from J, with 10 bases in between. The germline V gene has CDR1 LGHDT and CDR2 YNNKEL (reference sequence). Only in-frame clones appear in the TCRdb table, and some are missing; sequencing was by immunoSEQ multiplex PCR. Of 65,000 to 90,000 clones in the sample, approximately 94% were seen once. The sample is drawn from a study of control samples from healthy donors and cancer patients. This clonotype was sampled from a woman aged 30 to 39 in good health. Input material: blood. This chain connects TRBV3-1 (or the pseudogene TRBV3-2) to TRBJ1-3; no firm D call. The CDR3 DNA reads TGTGCCAGCAGCAGGACCGCCCCTGGAAACACCATATATTTT. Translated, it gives CASSRTAPGNTIYF.